This T cell receptor beta chain was found in a study of shared T cell receptors in the human thymus. Here immunoSEQ multiplex PCR was the method, and the copy in TCRdb shows in-frame clones only, minus some. The data show 700,000 or so clones, approximately 85% seen once. Separately, the same data were catalogued under a study of human thymus T cells. From that report: Resections obtained during corrective heart surgery supplied the thymus tissue.

The clonotype comes from a girl under three years old with a congenital heart defect. The sequenced sample was thymocytes.

CDR3 in DNA: TGTGCCAGCAGCGTAGGGGGGACTCAAAGAACGTACAATGAGCAGTTCTTC. Translating it yields CASSVGGTQRTYNEQFF. This chain uses TRBV9 with TRBJ2-1, with D perhaps TRBD2 (6 bases). Germline CDR1 reads SGDLS; CDR2 reads YYNGEE. Trimming cost V 0 bases and J 4 bases, with 17 bases left between them. The CDR3 length is 17 residues. Drawing the rest from reference TRBV9 and TRBJ2-1, the complete variable domain is DSGVTQTPKHLITATGQRVTLRCSPRSGDLSVYWYQQSLDQGLQFLIQYYNGEERAKGNILERFSAQQFPDLHSELNLSSLELGDSALYFCASSVGGTQRTYNEQFFGPGTRLTVL.